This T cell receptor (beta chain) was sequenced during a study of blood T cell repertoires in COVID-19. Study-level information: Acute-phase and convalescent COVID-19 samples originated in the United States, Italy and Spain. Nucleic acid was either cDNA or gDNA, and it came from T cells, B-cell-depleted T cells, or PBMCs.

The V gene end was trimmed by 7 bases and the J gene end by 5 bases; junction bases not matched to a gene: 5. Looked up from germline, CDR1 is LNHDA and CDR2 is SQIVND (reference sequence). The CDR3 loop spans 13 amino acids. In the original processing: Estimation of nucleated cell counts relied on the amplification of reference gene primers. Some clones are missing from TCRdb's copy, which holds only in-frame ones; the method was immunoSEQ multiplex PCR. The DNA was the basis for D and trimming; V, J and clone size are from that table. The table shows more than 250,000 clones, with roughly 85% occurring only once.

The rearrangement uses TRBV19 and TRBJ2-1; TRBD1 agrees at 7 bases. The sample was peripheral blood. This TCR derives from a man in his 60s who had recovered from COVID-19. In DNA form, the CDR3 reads TGTGCCAGTACGAGGGGGCGCGACAATGAGCAGTTCTTC. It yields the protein CASTRGRDNEQFF.